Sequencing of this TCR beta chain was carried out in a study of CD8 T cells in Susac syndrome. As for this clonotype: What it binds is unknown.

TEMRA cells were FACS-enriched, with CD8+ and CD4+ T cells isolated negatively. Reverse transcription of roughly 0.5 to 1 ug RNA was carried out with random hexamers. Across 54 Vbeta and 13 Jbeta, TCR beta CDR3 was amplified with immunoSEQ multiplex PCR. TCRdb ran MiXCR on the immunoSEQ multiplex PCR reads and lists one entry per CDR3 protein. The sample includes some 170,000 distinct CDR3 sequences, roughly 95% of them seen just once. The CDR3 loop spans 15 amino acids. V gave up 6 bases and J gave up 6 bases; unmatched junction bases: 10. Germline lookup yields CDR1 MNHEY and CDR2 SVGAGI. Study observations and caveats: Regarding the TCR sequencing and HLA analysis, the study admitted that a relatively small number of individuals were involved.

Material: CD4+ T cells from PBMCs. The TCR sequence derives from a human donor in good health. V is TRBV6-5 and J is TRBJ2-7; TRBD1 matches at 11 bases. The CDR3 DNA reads TGTGCCAGCAGGGCTTCGGGGACAGGGGGTTCCGAGCAGTACTTC. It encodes CASRASGTGGSEQYF.